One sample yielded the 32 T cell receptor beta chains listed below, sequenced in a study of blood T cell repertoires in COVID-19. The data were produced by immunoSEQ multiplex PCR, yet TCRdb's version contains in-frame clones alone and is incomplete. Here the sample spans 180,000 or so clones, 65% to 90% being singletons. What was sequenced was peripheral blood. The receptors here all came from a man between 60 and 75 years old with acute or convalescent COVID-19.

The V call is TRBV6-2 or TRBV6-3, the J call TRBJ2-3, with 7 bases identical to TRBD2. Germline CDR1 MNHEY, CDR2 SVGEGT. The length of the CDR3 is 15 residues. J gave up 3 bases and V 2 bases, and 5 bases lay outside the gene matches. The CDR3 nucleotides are TGTGCCAGCAGTTACGCGGGAGAAATTACAGATACGCAGTATTTT. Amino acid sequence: CASSYAGEITDTQYF.

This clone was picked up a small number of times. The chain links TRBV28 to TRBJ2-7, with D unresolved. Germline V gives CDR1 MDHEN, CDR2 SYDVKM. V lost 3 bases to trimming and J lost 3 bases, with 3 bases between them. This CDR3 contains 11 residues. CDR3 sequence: CASSFLYEQYF. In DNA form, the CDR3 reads TGTGCCAGCAGTTTTCTCTACGAGCAGTACTTC.

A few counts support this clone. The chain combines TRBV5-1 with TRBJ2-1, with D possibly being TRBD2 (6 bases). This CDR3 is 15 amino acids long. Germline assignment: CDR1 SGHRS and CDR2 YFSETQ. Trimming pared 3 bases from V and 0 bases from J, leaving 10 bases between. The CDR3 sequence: CASSSGLSSYNEQFF. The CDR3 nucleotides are TGCGCCAGCAGCTCGGGACTGAGCTCCTACAATGAGCAGTTCTTC.

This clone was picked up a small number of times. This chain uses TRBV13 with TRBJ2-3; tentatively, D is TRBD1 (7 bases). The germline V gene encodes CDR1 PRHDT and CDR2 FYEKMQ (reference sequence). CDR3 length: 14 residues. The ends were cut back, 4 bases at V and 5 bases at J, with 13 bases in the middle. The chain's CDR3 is CASSSQGGGDTQYF. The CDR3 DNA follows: TGTGCCAGCAGCTCCCAGGGGGGCGGAGATACGCAGTATTTT. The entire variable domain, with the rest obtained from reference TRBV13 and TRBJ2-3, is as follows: AAGVIQSPRHLIKEKRETATLKCYPIPRHDTVYWYQQGPGQDPQFLISFYEKMQSDKGSIPDRFSAQQFSDYHSELNMSSLELGDSALYFCASSSQGGGDTQYFGPGTRLTVL.

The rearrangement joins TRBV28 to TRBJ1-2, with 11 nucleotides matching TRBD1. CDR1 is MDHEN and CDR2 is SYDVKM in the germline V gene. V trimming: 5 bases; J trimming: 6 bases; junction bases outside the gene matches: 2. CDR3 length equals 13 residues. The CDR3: CASSGQGANGYTF. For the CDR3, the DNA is TGTGCCAGCAGTGGACAGGGGGCGAATGGCTACACCTTC.

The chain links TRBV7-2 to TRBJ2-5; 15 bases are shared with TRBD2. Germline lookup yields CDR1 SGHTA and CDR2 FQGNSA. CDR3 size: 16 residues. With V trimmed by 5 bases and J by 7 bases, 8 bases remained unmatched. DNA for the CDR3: TGTGCCAGCAGCCTCGGACTAGCGGGAGGGGGAGGGACCCAGTACTTC. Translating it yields CASSLGLAGGGGTQYF.

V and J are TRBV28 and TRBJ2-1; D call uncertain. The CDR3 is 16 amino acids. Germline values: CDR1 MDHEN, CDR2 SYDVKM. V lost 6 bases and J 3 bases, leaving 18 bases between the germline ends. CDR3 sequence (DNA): TGTGCCAGCAGCCCCCCCGCAGCGAGAATCTACAATGAGCAGTTCTTC. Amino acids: CASSPPAARIYNEQFF. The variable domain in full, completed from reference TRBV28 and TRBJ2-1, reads DVKVTQSSRYLVKRTGEKVFLECVQDMDHENMFWYRQDPGLGLRLIYFSYDVKMKEKGDIPEGYSVSREKKERFSLILESASTNQTSMYLCASSPPAARIYNEQFFGPGTRLTVL.

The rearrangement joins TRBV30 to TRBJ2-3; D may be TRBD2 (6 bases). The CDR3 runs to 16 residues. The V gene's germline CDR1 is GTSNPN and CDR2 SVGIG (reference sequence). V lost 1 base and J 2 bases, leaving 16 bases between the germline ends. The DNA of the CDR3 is TGTGCCTGGAGTGGGACCGGGGCGGGACCCACAGATACGCAGTATTTT. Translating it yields CAWSGTGAGPTDTQYF.

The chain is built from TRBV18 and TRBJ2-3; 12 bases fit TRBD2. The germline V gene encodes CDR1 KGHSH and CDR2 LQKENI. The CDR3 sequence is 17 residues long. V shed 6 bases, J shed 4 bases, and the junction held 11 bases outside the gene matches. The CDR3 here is CASSQRTSGNLADTQYF. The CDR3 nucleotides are TGTGCCAGCTCCCAACGGACTAGCGGGAATCTAGCAGATACGCAGTATTTT.

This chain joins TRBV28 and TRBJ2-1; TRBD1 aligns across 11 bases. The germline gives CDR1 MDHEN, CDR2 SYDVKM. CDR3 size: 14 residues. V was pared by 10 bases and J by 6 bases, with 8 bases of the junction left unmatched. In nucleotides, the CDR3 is TGTGCCACCAAGAACGGACAGGGGGCCAATGAGCAGTTCTTC. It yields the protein CATKNGQGANEQFF. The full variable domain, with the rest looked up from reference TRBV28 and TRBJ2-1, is DVKVTQSSRYLVKRTGEKVFLECVQDMDHENMFWYRQDPGLGLRLIYFSYDVKMKEKGDIPEGYSVSREKKERFSLILESASTNQTSMYLCATKNGQGANEQFFGPGTRLTVL.

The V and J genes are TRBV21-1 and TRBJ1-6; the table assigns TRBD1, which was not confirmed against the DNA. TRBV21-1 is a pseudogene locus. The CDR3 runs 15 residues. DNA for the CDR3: TGTGCCAGCAGCAAAATGGCGACAGGGGCCCCTCCCCTCCACTTT. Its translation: CASSKMATGAPPLHF.

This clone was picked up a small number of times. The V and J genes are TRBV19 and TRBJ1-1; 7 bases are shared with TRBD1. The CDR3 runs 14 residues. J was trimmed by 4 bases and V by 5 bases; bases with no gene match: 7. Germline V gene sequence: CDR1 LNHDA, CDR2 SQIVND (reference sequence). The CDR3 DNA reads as TGTGCCAGTAGTGAGAGGGGGCGCGGCACTGAAGCTTTCTTT. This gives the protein CASSERGRGTEAFF.

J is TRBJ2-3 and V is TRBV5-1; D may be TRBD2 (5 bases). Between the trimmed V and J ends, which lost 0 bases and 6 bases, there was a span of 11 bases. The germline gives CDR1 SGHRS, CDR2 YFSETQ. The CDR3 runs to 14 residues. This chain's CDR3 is CASSLGGPGDTQYF. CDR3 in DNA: TGCGCCAGCAGCTTGGGCGGGCCCGGGGATACGCAGTATTTT.

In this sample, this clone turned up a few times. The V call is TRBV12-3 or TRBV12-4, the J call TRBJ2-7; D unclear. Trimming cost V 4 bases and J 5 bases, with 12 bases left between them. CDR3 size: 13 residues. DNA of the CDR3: TGTGCCAGCAGTTACGGTATCTCGGACGAGCAGTACTTC. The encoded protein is CASSYGISDEQYF.

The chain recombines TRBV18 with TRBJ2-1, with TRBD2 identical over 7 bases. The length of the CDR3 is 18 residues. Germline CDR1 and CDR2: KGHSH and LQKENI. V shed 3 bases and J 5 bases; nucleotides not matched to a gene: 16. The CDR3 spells CASSPLAEKTRRDNEQFF. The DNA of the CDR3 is TGTGCCAGCTCACCGCTAGCGGAGAAGACCCGGCGTGACAATGAGCAGTTCTTC.

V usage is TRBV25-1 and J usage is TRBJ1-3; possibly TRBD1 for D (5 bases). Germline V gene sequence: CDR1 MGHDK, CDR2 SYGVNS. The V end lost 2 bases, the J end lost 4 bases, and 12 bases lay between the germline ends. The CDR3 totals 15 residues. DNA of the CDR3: TGTGCCAGCAGTGAAGTCTCAGGGCAGGGAAACACCATATATTTT. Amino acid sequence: CASSEVSGQGNTIYF.

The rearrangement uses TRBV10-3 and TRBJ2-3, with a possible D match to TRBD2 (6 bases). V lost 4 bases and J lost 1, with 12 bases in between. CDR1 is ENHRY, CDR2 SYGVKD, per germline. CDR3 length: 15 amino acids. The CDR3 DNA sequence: TGTGCCATCAGTGTTTTGGGCGGGGGCACAGATACGCAGTATTTT. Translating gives CAISVLGGGTDTQYF.

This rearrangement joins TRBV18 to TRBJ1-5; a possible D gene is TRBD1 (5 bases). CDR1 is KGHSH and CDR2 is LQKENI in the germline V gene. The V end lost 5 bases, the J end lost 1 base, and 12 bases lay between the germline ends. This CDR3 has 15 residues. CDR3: CASSRDRYSNQPQHF. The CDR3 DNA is TGTGCCAGCTCAAGAGACAGATACAGCAATCAGCCCCAGCATTTT.

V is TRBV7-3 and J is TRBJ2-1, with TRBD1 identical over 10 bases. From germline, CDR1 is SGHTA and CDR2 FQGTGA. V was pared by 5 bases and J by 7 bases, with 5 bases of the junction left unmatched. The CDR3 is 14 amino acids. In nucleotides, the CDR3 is TGTGCCAGCAGCCTCCGGGACAGGGGTAATGAGCAGTTCTTC. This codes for CASSLRDRGNEQFF.

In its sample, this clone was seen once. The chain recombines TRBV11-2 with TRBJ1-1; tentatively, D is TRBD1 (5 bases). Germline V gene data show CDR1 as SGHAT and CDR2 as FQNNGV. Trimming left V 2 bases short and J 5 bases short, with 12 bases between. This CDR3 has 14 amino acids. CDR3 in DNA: TGTGCCAGCAGCTTAATGGGGGAGGGAACTGAAGCTTTCTTT. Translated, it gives CASSLMGEGTEAFF.

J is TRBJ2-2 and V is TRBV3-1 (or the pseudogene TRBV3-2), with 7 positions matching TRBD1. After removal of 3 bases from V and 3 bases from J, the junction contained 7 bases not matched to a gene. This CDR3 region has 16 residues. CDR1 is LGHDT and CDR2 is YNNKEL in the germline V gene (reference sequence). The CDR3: CASSHSRTGHTGELFF. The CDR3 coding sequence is TGTGCCAGCAGCCATTCGCGGACAGGTCACACCGGGGAGCTGTTTTTT.

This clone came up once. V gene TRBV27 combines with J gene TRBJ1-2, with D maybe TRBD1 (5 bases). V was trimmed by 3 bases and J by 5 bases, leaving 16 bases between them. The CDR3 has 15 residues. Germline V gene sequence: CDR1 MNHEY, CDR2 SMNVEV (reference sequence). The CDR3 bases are TGTGCCAGCAGTTTGGGAGGGGAACGCCCTTATGGCTACACCTTC. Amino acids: CASSLGGERPYGYTF.

The CDR3: CASSSGTGNNNEQFF. Here the CDR3 DNA reads TGCGCCAGCAGCTCCGGGACAGGGAATAACAATGAGCAGTTCTTC. The rearrangement joins TRBV5-1 to TRBJ2-1; 9 nucleotides align to TRBD1. J gave up 5 bases and V 3 bases, and 6 bases lay outside the gene matches. The CDR3 totals 15 residues. Germline V gene lookup returns CDR1 SGHRS and CDR2 YFSETQ.

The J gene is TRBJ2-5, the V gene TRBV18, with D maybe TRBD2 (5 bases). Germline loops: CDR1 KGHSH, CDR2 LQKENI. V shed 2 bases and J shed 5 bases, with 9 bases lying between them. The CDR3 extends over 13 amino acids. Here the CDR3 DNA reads TGTGCCAGCTCACCAGCGTGGGAGGAGACCCAGTACTTC. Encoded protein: CASSPAWEETQYF.

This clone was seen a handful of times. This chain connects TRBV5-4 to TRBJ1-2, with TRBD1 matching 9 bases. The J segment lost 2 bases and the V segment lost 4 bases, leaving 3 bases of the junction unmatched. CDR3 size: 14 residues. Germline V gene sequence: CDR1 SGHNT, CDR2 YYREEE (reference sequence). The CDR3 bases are TGTGCCAGCAGCGTGGACAGGGGCAACTATGGCTACACCTTC. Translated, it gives CASSVDRGNYGYTF.

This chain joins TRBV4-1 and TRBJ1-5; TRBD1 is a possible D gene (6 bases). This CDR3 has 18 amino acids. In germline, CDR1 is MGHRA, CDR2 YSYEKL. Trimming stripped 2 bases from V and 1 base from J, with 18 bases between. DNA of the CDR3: TGCGCCAGCAGCCAAATAGTTCTTACAGGGCTAAGCAATCAGCCCCAGCATTTT. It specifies CASSQIVLTGLSNQPQHF.

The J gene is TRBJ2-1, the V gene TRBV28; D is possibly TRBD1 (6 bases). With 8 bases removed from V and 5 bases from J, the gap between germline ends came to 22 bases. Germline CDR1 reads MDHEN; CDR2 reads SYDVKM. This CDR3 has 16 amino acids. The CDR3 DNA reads TGTGCCAGCGGTGTTAGGGGGACCCCGGGGCACAATGAGCAGTTCTTC. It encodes CASGVRGTPGHNEQFF.

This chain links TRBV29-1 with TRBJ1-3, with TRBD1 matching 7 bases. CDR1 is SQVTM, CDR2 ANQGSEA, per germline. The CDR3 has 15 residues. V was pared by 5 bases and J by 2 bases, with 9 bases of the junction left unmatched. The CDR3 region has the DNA TGCAGCGTTTACCAGGGGGTTGAAACTGGAAACACCATATATTTT. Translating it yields CSVYQGVETGNTIYF.

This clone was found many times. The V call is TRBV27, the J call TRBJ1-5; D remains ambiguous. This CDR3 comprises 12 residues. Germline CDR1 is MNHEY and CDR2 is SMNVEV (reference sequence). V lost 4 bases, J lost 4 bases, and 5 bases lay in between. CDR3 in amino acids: CASSSRNQPQHF. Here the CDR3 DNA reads TGTGCCAGCAGTTCCAGAAATCAGCCCCAGCATTTT.

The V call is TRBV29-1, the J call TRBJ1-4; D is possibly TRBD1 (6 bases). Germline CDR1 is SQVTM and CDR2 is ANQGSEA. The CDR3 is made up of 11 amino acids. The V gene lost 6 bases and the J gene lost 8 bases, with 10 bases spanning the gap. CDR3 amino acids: CSVRTAEKLFF. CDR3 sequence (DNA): TGCAGCGTAAGGACAGCCGAAAAACTGTTTTTT.

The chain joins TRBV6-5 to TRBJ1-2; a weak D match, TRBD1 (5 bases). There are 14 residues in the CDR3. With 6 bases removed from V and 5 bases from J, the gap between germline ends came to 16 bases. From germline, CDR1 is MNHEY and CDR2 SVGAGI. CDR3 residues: CASSPTVGGYGYTF. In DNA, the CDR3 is TGTGCCAGCAGCCCCACAGTGGGGGGATATGGCTACACCTTC.

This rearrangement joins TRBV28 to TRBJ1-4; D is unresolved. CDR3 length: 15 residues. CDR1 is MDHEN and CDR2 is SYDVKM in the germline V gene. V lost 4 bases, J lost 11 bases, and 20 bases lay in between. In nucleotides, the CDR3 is TGTGCCAGCAGTTGGACGGACGATTTTGGAGGGAAACTGTTTTTT. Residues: CASSWTDDFGGKLFF.